This TCR beta chain was observed in a study of beta chain features in type 1 diabetes. Study results and limitations: Type 1 diabetes patients showed a moderate but significant shortening of TCRB CDR3s in all four CD4+ subsets. No resolution was reached here on whether HLA type influences TCRB rearrangement.

Sequencing targeted expressed TCRB transcripts, as all isolated RNA had been reverse transcribed. TCRdb keeps only in-frame clones here, not all; method: immunoSEQ multiplex PCR. The repertoire consists of about 180,000 clones, with 7.8% occurring once and the leading ten covering about 0.9%. This clone was counted a few times. Antigen specificity is unknown. The CDR3 runs 17 residues. V dropped 2 bases and J dropped 4; count of bases not matched to a gene: 10. Germline assignment: CDR1 SGHRS and CDR2 YFSETQ. The chain links TRBV5-1 to TRBJ1-5, with TRBD1 matching 9 bases. This sequence was found in a woman aged 40 to 49 with type 1 diabetes. The sample taken for sequencing was central memory CD4+ T cells from blood. CDR3 sequence: CASSLLHQGQGNQPQHF. In DNA form, the CDR3 reads TGCGCCAGCAGCTTACTACACCAGGGACAGGGTAATCAGCCCCAGCATTTT.